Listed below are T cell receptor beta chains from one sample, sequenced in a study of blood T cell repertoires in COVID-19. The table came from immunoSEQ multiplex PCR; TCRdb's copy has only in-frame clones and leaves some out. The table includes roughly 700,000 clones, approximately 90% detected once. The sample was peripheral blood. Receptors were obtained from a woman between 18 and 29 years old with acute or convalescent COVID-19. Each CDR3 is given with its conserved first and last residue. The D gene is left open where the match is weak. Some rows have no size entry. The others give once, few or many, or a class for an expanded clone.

CDR3aa: CASSPSGYGYTF; CDR3nt: TGTGCCAGCTCACCCTCGGGCTATGGCTACACCTTC; abundance: .; d_gene: .; v_gene: TRBV18; j_gene: TRBJ1-2
CDR3aa: CASSLSFSGVIGTDTQYF; CDR3nt: TGTGCCAGCAGCTTATCGTTTTCGGGGGTGATTGGCACAGATACGCAGTATTTT; abundance: .; d_gene: .; v_gene: TRBV5-6; j_gene: TRBJ2-3
CDR3aa: CASSFRGGTGYTF; CDR3nt: TGTGCCAGCAGTTTCCGGGGGGGAACTGGCTACACCTTC; abundance: .; d_gene: .; v_gene: TRBV12-3/TRBV12-4; j_gene: TRBJ1-2
CDR3aa: CASSHDFGGSTDTQYF; CDR3nt: TGTGCCAGCAGCCACGATTTTGGGGGCAGCACAGATACGCAGTATTTT; abundance: .; d_gene: .; v_gene: TRBV3-1/TRBV3-2; j_gene: TRBJ2-3
CDR3aa: CASGTEVDEQYF; CDR3nt: TGTGCCAGCGGGACAGAAGTTGACGAGCAGTACTTC; abundance: once; d_gene: TRBD1; v_gene: TRBV27; j_gene: TRBJ2-7
CDR3aa: CATSDSKTGGLGLNEQFF; CDR3nt: TGTGCCACCAGTGATTCGAAAACAGGGGGCTTAGGTTTAAATGAGCAGTTCTTC; abundance: .; d_gene: TRBD1; v_gene: TRBV24-1; j_gene: TRBJ2-1
CDR3aa: CATKLPGNTIYF; CDR3nt: TGTGCCACAAAGCTTCCTGGAAACACCATATATTTT; abundance: .; d_gene: .; v_gene: TRBV15; j_gene: TRBJ1-3
CDR3aa: CASSSVSSGGNTIYF; CDR3nt: TGTGCCAGCAGCTCCGTATCCTCAGGGGGAAACACCATATATTTT; abundance: .; d_gene: .; v_gene: TRBV7-2; j_gene: TRBJ1-3
CDR3aa: CASSLGLPWRASGNTIYF; CDR3nt: TGTGCCAGCAGCTTAGGATTACCCTGGAGGGCCTCTGGAAACACCATATATTTT; abundance: .; d_gene: .; v_gene: TRBV7-2; j_gene: TRBJ1-3
CDR3aa: CASSPMSHRAFF; CDR3nt: TGTGCCAGCAGCCCCATGTCCCACAGGGCTTTCTTT; abundance: .; d_gene: .; v_gene: TRBV11-2; j_gene: TRBJ1-1
CDR3aa: CASSLAGGELFF; CDR3nt: TGTGCCAGCAGCTTGGCCGGCGGGGAGCTGTTTTTT; abundance: .; d_gene: .; v_gene: TRBV5-5; j_gene: TRBJ2-2
CDR3aa: CASSFIAGANVLTF; CDR3nt: TGCGCCAGCAGCTTCATAGCTGGGGCCAACGTCCTGACTTTC; abundance: .; d_gene: .; v_gene: TRBV5-1; j_gene: TRBJ2-6
CDR3aa: CASSLVGGYSNQPQHF; CDR3nt: TGTGCCAGCAGTCTAGTGGGGGGGTATAGCAATCAGCCCCAGCATTTT; abundance: .; d_gene: .; v_gene: TRBV6-2/TRBV6-3; j_gene: TRBJ1-5
CDR3aa: CATSRDAQGAFGELFF; CDR3nt: TGTGCCACCAGCAGAGATGCTCAGGGGGCCTTCGGGGAGCTGTTTTTT; abundance: .; d_gene: TRBD1; v_gene: TRBV15; j_gene: TRBJ2-2
CDR3aa: CAWRLEGLSNQPQHF; CDR3nt: TGTGCCTGGAGGCTGGAGGGATTGAGCAATCAGCCCCAGCATTTT; abundance: .; d_gene: .; v_gene: TRBV30; j_gene: TRBJ1-5
CDR3aa: CASSRGIGNEKLFF; CDR3nt: TGTGCCAGCAGTAGGGGTATAGGAAATGAAAAACTGTTTTTT; abundance: .; d_gene: .; v_gene: TRBV5-6; j_gene: TRBJ1-4
CDR3aa: CAWFETGSSYEQYF; CDR3nt: TGTGCCTGGTTCGAGACAGGGAGCTCCTACGAGCAGTACTTC; abundance: .; d_gene: TRBD1; v_gene: TRBV30; j_gene: TRBJ2-7
CDR3aa: CASSPRGTTALQGANVLTF; CDR3nt: TGTGCCAGCAGCCCCCGGGGGACGACGGCGCTACAAGGGGCCAACGTCCTGACTTTC; abundance: .; d_gene: .; v_gene: TRBV9; j_gene: TRBJ2-6
CDR3aa: CASSLLGLAGEETQYF; CDR3nt: TGCGCCAGCAGCTTATTGGGACTAGCGGGGGAAGAGACCCAGTACTTC; abundance: .; d_gene: TRBD2; v_gene: TRBV5-1; j_gene: TRBJ2-5
CDR3aa: CASSTTGGTEAFF; CDR3nt: TGTGCCAGCAGCACGACGGGGGGCACTGAAGCTTTCTTT; abundance: few; d_gene: .; v_gene: TRBV11-3; j_gene: TRBJ1-1
CDR3aa: CASSPADGGDSPLHF; CDR3nt: TGTGCCAGCAGCCCCGCGGACGGGGGAGATTCACCCCTCCACTTT; abundance: .; d_gene: .; v_gene: TRBV9; j_gene: TRBJ1-6
CDR3aa: CASSLGPTGSLKAFF; CDR3nt: TGCGCCAGCAGCTTGGGTCCGACAGGGTCCTTGAAAGCTTTCTTT; abundance: once; d_gene: TRBD1; v_gene: TRBV5-1; j_gene: TRBJ1-1
CDR3aa: CASSDYGRSYGYTF; CDR3nt: TGTGCCAGCAGCGACTACGGACGGAGCTATGGCTACACCTTC; abundance: .; d_gene: .; v_gene: TRBV2; j_gene: TRBJ1-2
CDR3aa: CASGWDLEDSHYGYTF; CDR3nt: TGTGCTAGTGGTTGGGACCTGGAGGACAGCCACTATGGCTACACCTTC; abundance: .; d_gene: .; v_gene: TRBV12-5; j_gene: TRBJ1-2
CDR3aa: CASSGRAGPRGYTF; CDR3nt: TGTGCCAGCAGCGGCCGTGCGGGCCCCCGAGGCTACACCTTC; abundance: .; d_gene: .; v_gene: TRBV11-2; j_gene: TRBJ1-2
CDR3aa: CASSYGTSKFF; CDR3nt: TGTGCCAGCAGCTACGGGACTAGCAAGTTCTTC; abundance: .; d_gene: TRBD2; v_gene: TRBV5-4; j_gene: TRBJ2-1
CDR3aa: CASSTSRGSPLHF; CDR3nt: TGTGCCAGTAGTACGTCCAGAGGTTCACCCCTCCACTTT; abundance: .; d_gene: .; v_gene: TRBV19; j_gene: TRBJ1-6
CDR3aa: CASSLWAGLNTGELFF; CDR3nt: TGTGCCAGCAGCCTATGGGCAGGGTTAAACACCGGGGAGCTGTTTTTT; abundance: .; d_gene: .; v_gene: TRBV14; j_gene: TRBJ2-2
CDR3aa: CALSGANTEAFF; CDR3nt: TGTGCCCTTAGTGGGGCGAACACTGAAGCTTTCTTT; abundance: .; d_gene: .; v_gene: TRBV7-9; j_gene: TRBJ1-1
CDR3aa: CASSSRGAGRRSNYGYTF; CDR3nt: TGTGCCAGCAGCTCCCGAGGTGCGGGACGGCGATCTAACTATGGCTACACCTTC; abundance: .; d_gene: .; v_gene: TRBV9; j_gene: TRBJ1-2
CDR3aa: CASSHPTGGGVNQPQHF; CDR3nt: TGTGCCAGCAGTCATCCGACAGGGGGAGGCGTCAATCAGCCCCAGCATTTT; abundance: few; d_gene: TRBD1; v_gene: TRBV2; j_gene: TRBJ1-5
CDR3aa: CASRDREAGTEAFF; CDR3nt: TGTGCCAGCAGGGACAGGGAAGCCGGCACTGAAGCTTTCTTT; abundance: .; d_gene: TRBD1; v_gene: TRBV6-6; j_gene: TRBJ1-1
CDR3aa: CASSMDREPGEDTQYF; CDR3nt: TGCGCCAGCAGTATGGACAGGGAACCTGGTGAGGATACGCAGTATTTT; abundance: .; d_gene: TRBD1; v_gene: TRBV5-1; j_gene: TRBJ2-3
CDR3aa: CAISGPDRGVRGYTF; CDR3nt: TGTGCCATCAGTGGGCCCGACAGGGGGGTGAGGGGCTACACCTTC; abundance: .; d_gene: TRBD1; v_gene: TRBV10-3; j_gene: TRBJ1-2
CDR3aa: CASRDLAGGKDEQYF; CDR3nt: TGTGCCAGTCGAGACCTGGCGGGGGGAAAGGACGAGCAGTACTTC; abundance: once; d_gene: TRBD2; v_gene: TRBV19; j_gene: TRBJ2-7
CDR3aa: CATSRDLHSVGELFF; CDR3nt: TGTGCCACCAGCAGAGATCTTCACTCGGTCGGGGAGCTGTTTTTT; abundance: .; d_gene: .; v_gene: TRBV15; j_gene: TRBJ2-2
CDR3aa: CASSLTVTITGELFF; CDR3nt: TGTGCCAGCTCACTGACAGTTACAATCACCGGGGAGCTGTTTTTT; abundance: .; d_gene: .; v_gene: TRBV18; j_gene: TRBJ2-2
CDR3aa: CATADRFDSNQPQHF; CDR3nt: TGTGCCACCGCAGACAGATTCGATAGCAATCAGCCCCAGCATTTT; abundance: .; d_gene: .; v_gene: TRBV24-1; j_gene: TRBJ1-5
CDR3aa: CASSHPGGAKGYTF; CDR3nt: TGTGCCAGCAGCCACCCTGGGGGGGCGAAGGGCTACACCTTC; abundance: .; d_gene: .; v_gene: TRBV3-1/TRBV3-2; j_gene: TRBJ1-2
CDR3aa: CASRPTGFYGYTF; CDR3nt: TGTGCCAGCAGACCTACAGGGTTCTATGGCTACACCTTC; abundance: .; d_gene: .; v_gene: TRBV12-3/TRBV12-4; j_gene: TRBJ1-2
CDR3aa: CASMTGDRYTF; CDR3nt: TGCGCCAGCATGACAGGGGACCGCTACACCTTC; abundance: .; d_gene: TRBD1; v_gene: TRBV5-1; j_gene: TRBJ1-2
CDR3aa: CAWTRRRGGVFAGELFF; CDR3nt: TGTGCCTGGACCCGACGCCGAGGCGGGGTGTTTGCCGGGGAGCTGTTTTTT; abundance: .; d_gene: .; v_gene: TRBV30; j_gene: TRBJ2-2
CDR3aa: CSVETGTYGYTF; CDR3nt: TGCAGCGTTGAGACAGGGACCTATGGCTACACCTTC; abundance: .; d_gene: TRBD1; v_gene: TRBV29-1; j_gene: TRBJ1-2
CDR3aa: CASSPRAYSNQPQHF; CDR3nt: TGTGCCAGCAGTCCCAGGGCGTATAGCAATCAGCCCCAGCATTTT; abundance: .; d_gene: .; v_gene: TRBV6-2/TRBV6-3; j_gene: TRBJ1-5
CDR3aa: CASSPPGTVAPKF; CDR3nt: TGTGCCAGCAGCCCTCCCGGGACAGTGGCGCCAAAATTT; abundance: .; d_gene: .; v_gene: TRBV12-1; j_gene: TRBJ1-1
CDR3aa: CASSYLDSSEF; CDR3nt: TGTGCCAGCAGTTATTTAGACAGCTCAGAATTT; abundance: .; d_gene: .; v_gene: TRBV6-2/TRBV6-3; j_gene: TRBJ1-1
CDR3aa: CASSFGGAGNTIYF; CDR3nt: TGTGCCAGCAGTTTCGGGGGGGCGGGAAACACCATATATTTT; abundance: .; d_gene: .; v_gene: TRBV27; j_gene: TRBJ1-3
CDR3aa: CASSLDSGKADYGYTF; CDR3nt: TGTGCCAGCAGCTTAGACTCCGGGAAAGCAGACTATGGCTACACCTTC; abundance: .; d_gene: .; v_gene: TRBV7-9; j_gene: TRBJ1-2